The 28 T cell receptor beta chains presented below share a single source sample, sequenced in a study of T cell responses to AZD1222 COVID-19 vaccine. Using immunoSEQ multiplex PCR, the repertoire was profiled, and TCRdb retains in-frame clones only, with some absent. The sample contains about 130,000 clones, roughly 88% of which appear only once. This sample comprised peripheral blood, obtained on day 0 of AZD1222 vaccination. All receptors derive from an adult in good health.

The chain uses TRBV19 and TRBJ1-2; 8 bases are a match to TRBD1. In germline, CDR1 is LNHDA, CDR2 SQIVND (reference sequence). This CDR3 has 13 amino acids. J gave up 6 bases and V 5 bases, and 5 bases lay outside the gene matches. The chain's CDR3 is CASSLRDRNGYTF. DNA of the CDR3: TGTGCCAGTAGTTTACGGGACAGGAATGGCTACACCTTC.

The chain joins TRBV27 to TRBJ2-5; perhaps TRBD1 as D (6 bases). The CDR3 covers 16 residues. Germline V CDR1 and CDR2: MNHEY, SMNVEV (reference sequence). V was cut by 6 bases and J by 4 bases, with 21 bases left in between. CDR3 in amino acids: CASRMRWAGVRETQYF. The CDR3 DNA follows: TGTGCCAGCAGAATGAGGTGGGCAGGGGTTCGAGAGACCCAGTACTTC.

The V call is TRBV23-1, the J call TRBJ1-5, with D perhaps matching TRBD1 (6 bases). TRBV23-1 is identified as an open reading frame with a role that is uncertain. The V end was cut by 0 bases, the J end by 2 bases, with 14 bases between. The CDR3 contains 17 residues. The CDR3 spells CASSQSGAGDGNQPQHF. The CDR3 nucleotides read TGCGCCAGCAGTCAATCCGGGGCAGGGGACGGCAATCAGCCCCAGCATTTT.

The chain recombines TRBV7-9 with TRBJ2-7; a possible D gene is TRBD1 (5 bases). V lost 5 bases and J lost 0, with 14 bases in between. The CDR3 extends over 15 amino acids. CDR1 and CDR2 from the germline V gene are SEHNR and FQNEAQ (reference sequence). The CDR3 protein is CASSPQAHVSYEQYF. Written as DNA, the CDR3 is TGTGCCAGCAGCCCACAGGCACACGTCTCCTACGAGCAGTACTTC.

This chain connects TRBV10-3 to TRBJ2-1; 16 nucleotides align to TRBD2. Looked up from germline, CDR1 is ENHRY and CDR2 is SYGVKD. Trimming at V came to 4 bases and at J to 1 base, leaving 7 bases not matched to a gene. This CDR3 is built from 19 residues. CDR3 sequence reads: CAISGEGTSGRGSYNEQFF. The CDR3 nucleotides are TGTGCCATCAGTGGGGAGGGGACTAGCGGGAGGGGGTCCTACAATGAGCAGTTCTTC.

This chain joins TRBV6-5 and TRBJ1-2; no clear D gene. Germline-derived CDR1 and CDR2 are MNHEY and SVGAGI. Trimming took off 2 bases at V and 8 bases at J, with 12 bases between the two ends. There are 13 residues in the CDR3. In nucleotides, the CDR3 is TGTGCCAGCAGTTACCGGTCCCTAGGGGGCTACACCTTC. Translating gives CASSYRSLGGYTF.

The CDR3 sequence is CASSPPGSNTEAFF. CDR3 in DNA: TGTGCCAGCAGTCCCCCGGGGTCTAACACTGAAGCTTTCTTT. The chain couples TRBV6-6 to TRBJ1-1; D gene unclear. V dropped 5 bases and J dropped 2 bases, with 12 bases sitting between them. Per the germline V gene, CDR1 is MNHNY and CDR2 is SVGAGI (reference sequence). The CDR3 extends over 14 amino acids.

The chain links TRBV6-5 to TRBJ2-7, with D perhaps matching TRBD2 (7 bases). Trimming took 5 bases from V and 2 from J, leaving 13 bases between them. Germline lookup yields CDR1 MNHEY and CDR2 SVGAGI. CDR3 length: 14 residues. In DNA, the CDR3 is TGTGCCAGCAGTACCGCGGGGGCGCCCTACGAGCAGTACTTC. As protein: CASSTAGAPYEQYF.

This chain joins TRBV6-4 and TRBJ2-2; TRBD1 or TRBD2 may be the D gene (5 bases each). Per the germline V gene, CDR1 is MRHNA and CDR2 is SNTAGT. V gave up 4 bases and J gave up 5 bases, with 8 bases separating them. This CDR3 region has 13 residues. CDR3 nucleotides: TGTGCCAGCAGTGTTGAGGGGACCGGGGAGCTGTTTTTT. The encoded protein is CASSVEGTGELFF.

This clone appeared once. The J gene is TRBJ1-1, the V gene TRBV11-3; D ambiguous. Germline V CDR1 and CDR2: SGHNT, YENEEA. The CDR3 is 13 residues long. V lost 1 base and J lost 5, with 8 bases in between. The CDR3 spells CASSLVEGTEAFF. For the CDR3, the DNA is TGTGCCAGCAGCTTAGTGGAAGGGACTGAAGCTTTCTTT.

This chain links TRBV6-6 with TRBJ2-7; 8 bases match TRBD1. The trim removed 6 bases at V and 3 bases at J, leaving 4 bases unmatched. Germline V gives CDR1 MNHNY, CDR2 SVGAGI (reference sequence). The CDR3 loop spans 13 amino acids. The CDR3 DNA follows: TGTGCCAGCAGAGGGACAGGACGCTACGAGCAGTACTTC. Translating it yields CASRGTGRYEQYF.

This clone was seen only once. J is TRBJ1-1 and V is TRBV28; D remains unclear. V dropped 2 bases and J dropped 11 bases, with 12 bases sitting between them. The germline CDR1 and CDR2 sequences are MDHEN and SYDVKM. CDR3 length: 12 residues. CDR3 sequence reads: CASSLISGFAFF. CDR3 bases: TGTGCCAGCAGTTTAATCTCGGGATTCGCTTTCTTT.

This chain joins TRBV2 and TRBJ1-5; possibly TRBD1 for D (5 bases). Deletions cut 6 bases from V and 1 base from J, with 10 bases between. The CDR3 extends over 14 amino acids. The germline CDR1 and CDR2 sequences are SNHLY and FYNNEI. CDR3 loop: CASRGTASNQPQHF. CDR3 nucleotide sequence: TGTGCCAGCAGGGGGACGGCCAGCAATCAGCCCCAGCATTTT.

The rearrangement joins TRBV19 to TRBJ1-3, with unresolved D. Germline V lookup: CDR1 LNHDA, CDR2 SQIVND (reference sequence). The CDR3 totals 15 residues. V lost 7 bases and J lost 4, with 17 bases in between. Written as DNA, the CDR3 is TGTGCCAGTAAAAGGTTGGAAAATGGGGGAAACACCATATATTTT. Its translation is CASKRLENGGNTIYF.

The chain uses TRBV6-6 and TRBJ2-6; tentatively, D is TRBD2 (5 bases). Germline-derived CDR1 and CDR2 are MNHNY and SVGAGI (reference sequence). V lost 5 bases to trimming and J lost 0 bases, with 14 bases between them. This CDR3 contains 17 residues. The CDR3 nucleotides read TGTGCCAGCAGTCCAAACGGGGTCGCCTCTGGGGCCAACGTCCTGACTTTC. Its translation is CASSPNGVASGANVLTF.

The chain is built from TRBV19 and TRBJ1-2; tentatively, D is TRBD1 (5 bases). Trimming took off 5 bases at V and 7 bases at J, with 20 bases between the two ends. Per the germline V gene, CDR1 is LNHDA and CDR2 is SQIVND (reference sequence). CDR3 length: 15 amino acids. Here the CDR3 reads CASSSSWGREVGYTF. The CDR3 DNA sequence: TGTGCCAGTAGTTCCTCCTGGGGCAGGGAAGTTGGCTACACCTTC.

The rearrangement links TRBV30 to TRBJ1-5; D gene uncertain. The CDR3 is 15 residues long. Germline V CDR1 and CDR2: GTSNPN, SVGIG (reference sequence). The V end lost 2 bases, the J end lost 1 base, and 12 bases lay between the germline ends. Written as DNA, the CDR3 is TGTGCCTGGAGTCTCCAGACAAGGAGCAATCAGCCCCAGCATTTT. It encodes CAWSLQTRSNQPQHF.

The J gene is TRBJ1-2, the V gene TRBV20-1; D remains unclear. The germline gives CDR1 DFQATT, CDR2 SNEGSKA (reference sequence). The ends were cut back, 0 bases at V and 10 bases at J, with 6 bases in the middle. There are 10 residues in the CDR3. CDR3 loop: CSARDRFYTF. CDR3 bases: TGCAGTGCTAGAGATCGGTTCTACACCTTC.

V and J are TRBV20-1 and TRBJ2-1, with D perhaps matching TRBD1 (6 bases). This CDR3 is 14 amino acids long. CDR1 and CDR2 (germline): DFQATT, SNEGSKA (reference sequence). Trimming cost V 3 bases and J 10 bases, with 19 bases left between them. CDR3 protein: CSASGQGSLQEQFF. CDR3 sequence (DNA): TGCAGTGCTAGTGGGCAGGGGTCTTTACAAGAGCAGTTCTTC.

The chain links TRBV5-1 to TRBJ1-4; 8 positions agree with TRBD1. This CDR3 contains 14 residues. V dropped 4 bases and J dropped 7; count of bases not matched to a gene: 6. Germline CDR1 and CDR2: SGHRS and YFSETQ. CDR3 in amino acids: CASSLGQGAEKLFF. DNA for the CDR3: TGCGCCAGCAGCCTCGGACAGGGTGCTGAAAAACTGTTTTTT.

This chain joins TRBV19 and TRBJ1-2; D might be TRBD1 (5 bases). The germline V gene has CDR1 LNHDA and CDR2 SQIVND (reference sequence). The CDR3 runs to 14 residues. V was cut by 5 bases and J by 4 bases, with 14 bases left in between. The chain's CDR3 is CASSPQTDSYGYTF. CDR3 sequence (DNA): TGTGCCAGTAGTCCCCAGACAGATTCCTATGGCTACACCTTC.

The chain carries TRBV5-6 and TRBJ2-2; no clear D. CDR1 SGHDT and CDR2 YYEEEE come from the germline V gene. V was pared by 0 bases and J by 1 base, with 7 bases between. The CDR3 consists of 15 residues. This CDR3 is CASSLVDRNTGELFF. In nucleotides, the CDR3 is TGTGCCAGCAGCTTGGTTGATCGGAACACCGGGGAGCTGTTTTTT.

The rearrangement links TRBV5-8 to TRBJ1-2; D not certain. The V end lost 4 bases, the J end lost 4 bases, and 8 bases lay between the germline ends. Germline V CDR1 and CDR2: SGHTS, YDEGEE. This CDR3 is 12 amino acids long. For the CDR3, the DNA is TGTGCCAGCAGCGAGGTTGGCTATGGCTACACCTTC. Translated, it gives CASSEVGYGYTF.

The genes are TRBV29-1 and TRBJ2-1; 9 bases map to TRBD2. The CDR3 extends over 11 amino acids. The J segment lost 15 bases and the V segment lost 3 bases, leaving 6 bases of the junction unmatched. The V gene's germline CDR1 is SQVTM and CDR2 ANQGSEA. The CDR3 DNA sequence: TGCAGCGTTGATGCGGGGGGGGCTCTGTTCTTC. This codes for CSVDAGGALFF.

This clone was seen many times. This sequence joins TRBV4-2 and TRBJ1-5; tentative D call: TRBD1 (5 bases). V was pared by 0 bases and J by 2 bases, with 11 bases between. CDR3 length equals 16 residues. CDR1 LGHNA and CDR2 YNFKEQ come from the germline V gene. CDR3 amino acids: CASSQDQGTGNQPQHF. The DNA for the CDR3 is TGTGCCAGCAGCCAAGATCAAGGGACGGGCAATCAGCCCCAGCATTTT.

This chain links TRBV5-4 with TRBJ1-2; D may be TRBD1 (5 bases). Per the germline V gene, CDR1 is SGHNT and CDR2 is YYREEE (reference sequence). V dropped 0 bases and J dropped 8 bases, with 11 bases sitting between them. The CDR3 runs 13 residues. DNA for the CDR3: TGTGCCAGCAGCTTGGCTGGGGGTAGCGGCTACACCTTC. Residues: CASSLAGGSGYTF.

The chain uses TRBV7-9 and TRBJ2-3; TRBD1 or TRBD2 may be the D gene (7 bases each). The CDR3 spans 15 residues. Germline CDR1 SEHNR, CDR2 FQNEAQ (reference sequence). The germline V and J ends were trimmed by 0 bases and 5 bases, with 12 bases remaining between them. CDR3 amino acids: CASSLATGRGDTQYF. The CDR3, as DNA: TGTGCCAGCAGCTTAGCGACAGGGAGGGGAGATACGCAGTATTTT. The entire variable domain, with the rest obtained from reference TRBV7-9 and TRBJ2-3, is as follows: DTGVSQNPRHKITKRGQNVTFRCDPISEHNRLYWYRQTLGQGPEFLTYFQNEAQLEKSRLLSDRFSAERPKGSFSTLEIQRTEQGDSAMYLCASSLATGRGDTQYFGPGTRLTVL.

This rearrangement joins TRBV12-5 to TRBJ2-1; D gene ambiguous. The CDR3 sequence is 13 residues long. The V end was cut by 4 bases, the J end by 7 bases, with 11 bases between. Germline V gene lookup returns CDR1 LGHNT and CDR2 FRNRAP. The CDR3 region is CASGSPNLNEQFF. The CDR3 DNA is TGTGCTAGTGGTTCACCTAATCTAAATGAGCAGTTCTTC.